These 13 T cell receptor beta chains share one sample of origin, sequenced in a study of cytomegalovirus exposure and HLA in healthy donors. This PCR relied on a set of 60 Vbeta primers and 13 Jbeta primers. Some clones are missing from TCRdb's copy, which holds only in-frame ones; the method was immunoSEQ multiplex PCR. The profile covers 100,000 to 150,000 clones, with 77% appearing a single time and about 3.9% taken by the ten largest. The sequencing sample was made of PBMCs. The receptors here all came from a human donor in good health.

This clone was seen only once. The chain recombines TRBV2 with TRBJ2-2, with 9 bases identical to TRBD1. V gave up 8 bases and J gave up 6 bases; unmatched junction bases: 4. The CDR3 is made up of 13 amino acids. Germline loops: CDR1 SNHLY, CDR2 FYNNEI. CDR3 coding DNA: TGTGCCAGCGACAGGGGGGACGCCGGGGAGCTGTTTTTT. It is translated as CASDRGDAGELFF.

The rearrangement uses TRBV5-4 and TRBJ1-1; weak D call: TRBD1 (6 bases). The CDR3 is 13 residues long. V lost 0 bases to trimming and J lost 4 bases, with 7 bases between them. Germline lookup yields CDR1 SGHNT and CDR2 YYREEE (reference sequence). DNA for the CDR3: TGTGCCAGCAGCTTGGGAGGGGGCACTGAAGCTTTCTTT. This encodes CASSLGGGTEAFF.

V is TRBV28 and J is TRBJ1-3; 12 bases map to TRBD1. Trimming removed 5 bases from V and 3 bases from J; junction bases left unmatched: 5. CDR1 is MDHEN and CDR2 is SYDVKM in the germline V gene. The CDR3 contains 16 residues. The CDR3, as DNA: TGTGCCAGCAGTAAGGGACAGGGGGCGCTTGGAAACACCATATATTTT. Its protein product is CASSKGQGALGNTIYF.

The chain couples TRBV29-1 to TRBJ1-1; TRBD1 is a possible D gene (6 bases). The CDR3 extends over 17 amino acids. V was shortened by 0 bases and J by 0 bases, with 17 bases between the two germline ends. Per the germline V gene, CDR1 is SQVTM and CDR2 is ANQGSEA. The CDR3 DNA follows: TGCAGCGTTGAAGATCCTCAGGGGAATAACATGAACACTGAAGCTTTCTTT. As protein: CSVEDPQGNNMNTEAFF.

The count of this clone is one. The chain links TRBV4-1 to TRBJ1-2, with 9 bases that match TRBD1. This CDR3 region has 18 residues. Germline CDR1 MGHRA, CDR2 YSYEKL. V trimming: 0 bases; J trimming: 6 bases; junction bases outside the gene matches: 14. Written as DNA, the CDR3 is TGCGCCAGCAGCCAAGATTCTTCGACAGGGGGGAGACAGGATGGCTACACCTTC. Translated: CASSQDSSTGGRQDGYTF.

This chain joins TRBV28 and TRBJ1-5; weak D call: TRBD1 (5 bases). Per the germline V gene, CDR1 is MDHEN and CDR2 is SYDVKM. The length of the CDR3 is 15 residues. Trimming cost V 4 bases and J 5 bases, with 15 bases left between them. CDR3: CASSSQGGGDQPQHF. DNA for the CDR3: TGTGCCAGCAGTTCCCAGGGAGGTGGGGATCAGCCCCAGCATTTT.

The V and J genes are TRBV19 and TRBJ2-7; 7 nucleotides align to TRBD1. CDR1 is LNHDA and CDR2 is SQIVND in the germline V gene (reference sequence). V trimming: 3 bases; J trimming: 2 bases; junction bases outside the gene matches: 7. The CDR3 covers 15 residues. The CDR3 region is CASSMSTGLTYEQYF. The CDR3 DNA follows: TGTGCCAGTAGTATGTCGACAGGGCTCACCTACGAGCAGTACTTC.

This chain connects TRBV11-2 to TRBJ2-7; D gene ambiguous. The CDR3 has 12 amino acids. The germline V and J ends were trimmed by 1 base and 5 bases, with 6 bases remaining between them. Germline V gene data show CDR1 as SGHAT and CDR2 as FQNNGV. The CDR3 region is CASSLGINEQYF. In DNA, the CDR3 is TGTGCCAGCAGCTTAGGTATAAACGAGCAGTACTTC.

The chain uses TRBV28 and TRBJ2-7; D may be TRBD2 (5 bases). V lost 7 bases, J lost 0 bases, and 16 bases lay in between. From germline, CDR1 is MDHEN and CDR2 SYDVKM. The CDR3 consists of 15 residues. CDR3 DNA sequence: TGTGCCAGCACTCCTTTGAGAGGGTTCTCCTACGAGCAGTACTTC. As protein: CASTPLRGFSYEQYF.

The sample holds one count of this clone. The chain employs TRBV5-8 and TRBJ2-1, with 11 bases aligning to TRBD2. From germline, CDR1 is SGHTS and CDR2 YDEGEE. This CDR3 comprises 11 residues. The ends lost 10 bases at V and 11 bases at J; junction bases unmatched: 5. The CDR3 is CALLAGVKQFF. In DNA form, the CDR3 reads TGTGCCTTACTAGCGGGGGTAAAGCAGTTCTTC.

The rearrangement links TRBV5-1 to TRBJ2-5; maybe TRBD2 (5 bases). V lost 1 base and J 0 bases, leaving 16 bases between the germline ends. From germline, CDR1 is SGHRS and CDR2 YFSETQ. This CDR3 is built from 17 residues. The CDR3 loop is CASSLPGSSLNQETQYF. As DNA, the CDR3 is TGCGCCAGCAGCTTGCCGGGGAGCAGCCTCAACCAAGAGACCCAGTACTTC.

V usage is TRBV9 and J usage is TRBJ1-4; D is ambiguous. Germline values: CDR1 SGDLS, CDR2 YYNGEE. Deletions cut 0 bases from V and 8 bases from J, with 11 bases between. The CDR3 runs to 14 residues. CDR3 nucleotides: TGTGCCAGCAGCGTAGGAGGCAGCGGGGAAAAACTGTTTTTT. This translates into CASSVGGSGEKLFF.

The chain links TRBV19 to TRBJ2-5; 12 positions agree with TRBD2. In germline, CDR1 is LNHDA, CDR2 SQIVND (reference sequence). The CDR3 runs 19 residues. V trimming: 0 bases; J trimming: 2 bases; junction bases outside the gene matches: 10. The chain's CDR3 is CASSIESTSGRTLQETQYF. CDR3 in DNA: TGTGCCAGTAGTATAGAGTCCACTAGCGGGAGGACCCTACAAGAGACCCAGTACTTC.